Listed here are 19 T cell receptor beta chains from one sample, sequenced in a study of cytomegalovirus exposure and HLA in healthy donors. Libraries were prepared by immunoSEQ multiplex PCR; TCRdb keeps only in-frame clonotypes and omits some of them. This sample yields over 100,000 clones, of which roughly 90% are seen a single time; about 3.5% belongs to the top ten. Sequenced material: PBMCs. The receptors originated from a man aged 25-45 years in good health and CMV-seronegative.

The rearrangement uses TRBV9 and TRBJ1-1; TRBD1 is a possible D gene (5 bases). Germline-derived CDR1 and CDR2 are SGDLS and YYNGEE. V shed 3 bases and J shed 1 base, with 19 bases lying between them. The CDR3 spans 17 residues. CDR3 DNA sequence: TGTGCCAGCAGCGCAGGTGGGGCAGGCGGGAGGAACACTGAAGCTTTCTTT. Protein: CASSAGGAGGRNTEAFF. Full variable domain (remainder filled in from reference TRBV9 and TRBJ1-1): DSGVTQTPKHLITATGQRVTLRCSPRSGDLSVYWYQQSLDQGLQFLIQYYNGEERAKGNILERFSAQQFPDLHSELNLSSLELGDSALYFCASSAGGAGGRNTEAFFGQGTRLTVV.

The chain has TRBV2 and TRBJ1-6, with 9 bases aligning to TRBD1. This CDR3 is built from 15 residues. With V trimmed by 4 bases and J by 9 bases, 7 bases remained unmatched. Germline CDR1 reads SNHLY; CDR2 reads FYNNEI. In DNA form, the CDR3 reads TGTGCCAGCAGTGCAAGGGACAGGGCCGCTTCACCCCTCCACTTT. Protein product: CASSARDRAASPLHF.

The V and J genes are TRBV4-3 and TRBJ2-3; D might be TRBD1 (5 bases). The CDR3 extends over 15 amino acids. V dropped 0 bases and J dropped 2 bases, with 9 bases sitting between them. From germline, CDR1 is LGHNA and CDR2 YSLEER. CDR3 in amino acids: CASSQEGRATDTQYF. The CDR3 bases are TGCGCCAGCAGCCAAGAGGGGCGAGCCACAGATACGCAGTATTTT.

V usage is TRBV5-4 and J usage is TRBJ1-5, with D perhaps matching TRBD1 (5 bases). Germline values: CDR1 SGHNT, CDR2 YYREEE (reference sequence). This CDR3 spans 14 amino acids. V was cut by 4 bases and J by 2 bases, with 10 bases left in between. The CDR3 nucleotides read TGTGCCAGCAGCAATCAGGGTGGCAATCAGCCCCAGCATTTT. Its protein product is CASSNQGGNQPQHF.

The chain joins TRBV27 to TRBJ2-1, with D possibly TRBD2 on 5 matching bases. Germline CDR1 and CDR2: MNHEY and SMNVEV (reference sequence). The CDR3 has 16 amino acids. With 5 bases removed from V and 2 bases from J, the gap between germline ends came to 16 bases. The CDR3 protein is CASSPGSLEAYNEQFF. The DNA of the CDR3 is TGTGCCAGCAGTCCGGGGTCCCTTGAGGCCTACAATGAGCAGTTCTTC.

V and J are TRBV18 and TRBJ2-2, with TRBD2 matching 7 bases. The V gene end was trimmed by 0 bases and the J gene end by 0 bases; junction bases not matched to a gene: 4. Per germline, CDR1 KGHSH and CDR2 LQKENI. The CDR3 is 17 residues long. DNA of the CDR3: TGTGCCAGCTCACCACCGGGGCGGGGGACGAACACCGGGGAGCTGTTTTTT. Its translation: CASSPPGRGTNTGELFF.

V gene TRBV14 combines with J gene TRBJ2-7; TRBD2 aligns across 7 bases. Trimming at V came to 0 bases and at J to 2 bases, leaving 10 bases not matched to a gene. Germline lookup yields CDR1 SGHDN and CDR2 FVKESK. The CDR3 length is 17 residues. The CDR3 is CASSQELRGVLPYEQYF. CDR3 DNA: TGTGCCAGCAGCCAAGAACTCCGGGGGGTCCTCCCCTACGAGCAGTACTTC.

This rearrangement joins TRBV5-8 to TRBJ1-3; no reliable D call. This CDR3 is 16 amino acids long. CDR1 is SGHTS, CDR2 YDEGEE, per germline. With 0 bases removed from V and 0 bases from J, the gap between germline ends came to 10 bases. As DNA, the CDR3 is TGTGCCAGCAGCTTGGCCGTCCTTAGCTCTGGAAACACCATATATTTT. It codes for CASSLAVLSSGNTIYF.

This chain uses TRBV7-2 with TRBJ1-1; D possibly corresponds to TRBD1 (6 bases). The ends were cut back, 5 bases at V and 5 bases at J, with 21 bases in the middle. This CDR3 spans 16 amino acids. Per the germline V gene, CDR1 is SGHTA and CDR2 is FQGNSA. CDR3: CASSEYQGMAGTEAFF. Here the CDR3 DNA reads TGTGCCAGCAGCGAATACCAGGGGATGGCCGGGACTGAAGCTTTCTTT.

The rearrangement joins TRBV27 to TRBJ2-1, with 8 bases aligning to TRBD2. Looked up from germline, CDR1 is MNHEY and CDR2 is SMNVEV (reference sequence). After removal of 4 bases from V and 1 base from J, the junction contained 3 bases not matched to a gene. This CDR3 is built from 15 residues. The CDR3 bases are TGTGCCAGCAGTTCATTAGCGGGATCCTACAATGAGCAGTTCTTC. This translates into CASSSLAGSYNEQFF.

The genes are TRBV9 and TRBJ1-1; D ambiguous. The CDR3 covers 17 residues. V gave up 0 bases and J gave up 0 bases, with 15 bases separating them. Germline-derived CDR1 and CDR2 are SGDLS and YYNGEE. For the CDR3, the DNA is TGTGCCAGCAGCGTAGGGGCGGCGGGAGGATTGAACACTGAAGCTTTCTTT. It encodes CASSVGAAGGLNTEAFF.

The genes are TRBV11-3 and TRBJ2-1; the match to TRBD1 covers 8 bases. The CDR3 runs to 15 residues. The germline gives CDR1 SGHNT, CDR2 YENEEA. V lost 1 base, J lost 1 base, and 0 bases stayed unmatched. In nucleotides, the CDR3 is TGTGCCAGCAGCTTAGGACAGGGGTCCTACAATGAGCAGTTCTTC. This codes for CASSLGQGSYNEQFF.

The chain combines TRBV27 with TRBJ2-1; D possibly corresponds to TRBD2 (6 bases). Germline CDR1 is MNHEY and CDR2 is SMNVEV (reference sequence). Trimming left V 3 bases short and J 4 bases short, with 7 bases between. This CDR3 has 13 residues. The CDR3 bases are TGTGCCAGCAGTTTGGAGGGGTACAATGAGCAGTTCTTC. Translated, it gives CASSLEGYNEQFF.

This clone was found once. V is TRBV4-1 and J is TRBJ1-1, with a tentative D call TRBD1 (5 bases). Germline V lookup: CDR1 MGHRA, CDR2 YSYEKL. The ends were cut back, 1 base at V and 5 bases at J, with 20 bases in the middle. The CDR3 runs to 17 residues. CDR3 sequence reads: CASSQAPRFGGETEAFF. CDR3 in DNA: TGCGCCAGCAGCCAAGCACCGCGCTTTGGAGGGGAAACTGAAGCTTTCTTT.

The chain links TRBV11-2 to TRBJ2-7, with TRBD1 as a possible D gene (5 bases). Trimming removed 8 bases from V and 7 bases from J, with 18 bases in between. Germline V lookup: CDR1 SGHAT, CDR2 FQNNGV. There are 13 residues in the CDR3. The DNA for the CDR3 is TGTGCCAGCGGCGACAGTCCCGAGAGGGAGCAGTACTTC. Translating it yields CASGDSPEREQYF.

CDR3 coding DNA: TGCGCCAGCAGCCCCCCAGGACTAGCGGGAGTCCCCGAGTTCTTC. As protein: CASSPPGLAGVPEFF. This rearrangement joins TRBV5-1 to TRBJ2-1; 13 nucleotides agree with TRBD2. The CDR3 totals 15 residues. The trim removed 4 bases at V and 14 bases at J, leaving 12 bases unmatched. CDR1 is SGHRS, CDR2 YFSETQ, per germline.

The J gene is TRBJ2-3, the V gene TRBV7-9; 7 bases align to TRBD2. In germline, CDR1 is SEHNR, CDR2 FQNEAQ (reference sequence). J lost 6 bases, V lost 4 bases, and 10 bases had no gene match. CDR3 length equals 15 residues. CDR3 coding DNA: TGTGCCAGCAGCTGGGAGGGGTCCCCCTTGGATACGCAGTATTTT. Translating gives CASSWEGSPLDTQYF.

The J gene is TRBJ2-3, the V gene TRBV7-2, with D possibly being TRBD1 (6 bases). CDR3 length: 14 residues. Germline lookup yields CDR1 SGHTA and CDR2 FQGNSA. V lost 7 bases and J lost 0, with 11 bases in between. CDR3 nucleotides: TGTGCCAGCAACCGACAGGATAGCACAGATACGCAGTATTTT. This codes for CASNRQDSTDTQYF.

The chain uses TRBV7-9 and TRBJ1-2; D may be TRBD1 (5 bases). The CDR3 sequence is 16 residues long. V lost 5 bases and J 4 bases, leaving 20 bases between the germline ends. Looked up from germline, CDR1 is SEHNR and CDR2 is FQNEAQ (reference sequence). DNA for the CDR3: TGTGCCAGCAGCCCCGTGGAAGGGGTTTCCTTCTATGGCTACACCTTC. Translating it yields CASSPVEGVSFYGYTF.